This TCR beta chain was recovered during a study of CD8+ T cells in alopecia areata. The CDR3 spans 16 residues. Trimming at V came to 4 bases and at J to 5 bases, leaving 12 bases not matched to a gene. Following extraction, RNA underwent reverse transcription to cDNA, which served as the sequencing template. This table comes from immunoSEQ multiplex PCR, and its TCRdb copy is limited to in-frame clones, with some not included. The data contain about 140,000 clones, 85% to 90% of them singletons. As to treatment: oral pan-JAK inhibitor, 5-10 mg twice daily. The sample holds one count of this clone. The missing conserved phenylalanine or tryptophan at the end of this CDR3 makes a read error likely.

Sequencing was performed on CD8+ T cells sorted from blood, taken at week 4, from a patient treated with tofacitinib. The receptor's source is a human donor with alopecia areata. This chain connects TRBV23-1 to TRBJ2-7; 9 nucleotides match TRBD1. TRBV23-1 falls under the ORF class, with uncertain function. CDR3 loop: CASSLGDRGLFHEQYL. For the CDR3, the DNA is TGCGCCAGCAGTCTTGGCGACAGGGGGTTGTTCCACGAGCAGTACCTC.